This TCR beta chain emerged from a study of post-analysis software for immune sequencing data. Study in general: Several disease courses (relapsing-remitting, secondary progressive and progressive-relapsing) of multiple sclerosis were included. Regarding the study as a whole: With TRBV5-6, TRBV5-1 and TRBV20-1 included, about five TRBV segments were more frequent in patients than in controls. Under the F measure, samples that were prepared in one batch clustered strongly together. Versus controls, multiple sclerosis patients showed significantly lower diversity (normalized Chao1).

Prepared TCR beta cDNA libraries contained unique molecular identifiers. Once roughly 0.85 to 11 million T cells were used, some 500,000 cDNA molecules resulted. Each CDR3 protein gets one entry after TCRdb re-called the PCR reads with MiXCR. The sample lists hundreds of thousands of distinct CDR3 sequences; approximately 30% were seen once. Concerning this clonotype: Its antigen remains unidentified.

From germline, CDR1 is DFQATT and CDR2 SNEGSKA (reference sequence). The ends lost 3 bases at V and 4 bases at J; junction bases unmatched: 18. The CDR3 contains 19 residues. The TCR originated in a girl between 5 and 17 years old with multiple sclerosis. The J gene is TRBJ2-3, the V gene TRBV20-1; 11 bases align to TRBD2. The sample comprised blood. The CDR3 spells CSASWGTSGSFMAPDTQYF. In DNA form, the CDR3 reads TGCAGTGCTAGCTGGGGAACTAGCGGGAGTTTTATGGCGCCAGATACGCAGTATTTT.